These 18 T cell receptor beta chains share one sample of origin, sequenced in a study of vaccination and CD4 T cells after COVID-19. Sequence data for DNA of cultured CD4+ T cells were generated by the Oncomine TCR Beta short-read assay. One entry per CDR3 protein, called by TCRdb with MiXCR from the PCR reads. The sample shows some 14,000 distinct CDR3 sequences, 40% to 50% of them seen only once. Their target antigens are unknown. Treatment meaning: approximately nine-day PBMC culture with coronavirus spike peptide pools or control peptides (ViraFEST assay). Sequencing was done on a sample of CD4+ T cells from blood, cultured in vitro. All receptors come from a human donor who had recovered from COVID-19.

The CDR3 bases are TGCAGTGCTAGAGCCGCGATCCAGAGCCGGAGGACCCAGTACTTC. Translated, it gives CSARAAIQSRRTQYF. The rearrangement joins TRBV20-1 to TRBJ2-5; no definite D call. This CDR3 has 15 residues. In germline, CDR1 is DFQATT, CDR2 SNEGSKA (reference sequence). The ends were cut back, 1 base at V and 7 bases at J, with 19 bases in the middle.

Details on this clonotype: It may be a read error: a sequence one base away is much more abundant. The DNA is left out, because the CDR3 cannot be placed on it with certainty; the CDR3 is given as TCRdb lists it. The chain has TRBV2 and TRBJ1-2; the table's D call, TRBD1, was not checked against the DNA. From germline, CDR1 is SNHLY and CDR2 FYNNEI. With termini counted, the CDR3 has 13 amino acids. CDR3 in amino acids: CASVGTGSSGHTF.

The rearrangement joins TRBV11-2 to TRBJ2-2, with TRBD2 matching 12 bases. Losses at the gene ends were 8 bases for V and 5 bases for J; bases not matched to a gene: 3. Germline values: CDR1 SGHAT, CDR2 FQNNGV. There are 14 residues in the CDR3. For the CDR3, the DNA is TGTGCCAGCGGCGGACTAGCGGGGACCGGGGAGCTGTTTTTT. It specifies CASGGLAGTGELFF.

The chain employs TRBV24-1 and TRBJ2-2; 7 nucleotides align to TRBD1. CDR3 length: 16 residues. Per germline, CDR1 KGHDR and CDR2 SFDVKD. After removal of 6 bases from V and 1 base from J, the junction contained 7 bases not matched to a gene. The CDR3 DNA is TGTGCCACCAGTCCCAGACAGGGAAGGAACACCGGGGAGCTGTTTTTT. It encodes CATSPRQGRNTGELFF.

This chain joins TRBV5-1 and TRBJ2-7; tentative D call: TRBD1 (6 bases). Germline CDR1 SGHRS, CDR2 YFSETQ. V shed 1 base and J shed 2 bases, with 13 bases lying between them. This CDR3 is 15 amino acids long. CDR3: CASSLRATGTYEQYF. As DNA, the CDR3 is TGCGCCAGCAGCTTGAGGGCGACAGGTACCTACGAGCAGTACTTC.

The chain has TRBV6-1 and TRBJ2-7; 9 bases are shared with TRBD1. J gave up 4 bases and V 7 bases, and 11 bases lay outside the gene matches. The germline gives CDR1 MNHNS, CDR2 SASEGT. This CDR3 comprises 15 residues. CDR3 bases: TGTGCCAGCACCTCGAACAGGGGGCTTGGGTACGAGCAGTACTTC. This translates into CASTSNRGLGYEQYF.

This chain joins TRBV7-8 and TRBJ2-3; 14 bases agree with TRBD2. Per the germline V gene, CDR1 is SGHVS and CDR2 is FQNEAQ. V trimming: 7 bases; J trimming: 0 bases; junction bases outside the gene matches: 6. CDR3 length: 17 amino acids. CDR3 DNA: TGTGCCAGCACCGGGACTAGCGGGGGCCCTAGCACAGATACGCAGTATTTT. Translated, it gives CASTGTSGGPSTDTQYF.

The chain is built from TRBV12-3 or TRBV12-4 and TRBJ2-5, with 9 bases fitting TRBD2. After removal of 5 bases from V and 5 bases from J, the junction contained 15 bases not matched to a gene. This CDR3 is 17 amino acids long. As DNA, the CDR3 is TGTGCCAGCAGTCTCCCCTTAGGCGGGGGGGCCCGGGAGACCCAGTACTTC. Translated: CASSLPLGGGARETQYF.

This clonotype showed up just a few times. The chain links TRBV7-8 to TRBJ1-2; the D gene is possibly TRBD1 (5 bases). The CDR3 sequence is 14 residues long. Germline loops: CDR1 SGHVS, CDR2 FQNEAQ. Trimming took 4 bases from V and 2 from J, leaving 11 bases between them. The CDR3 sequence is CASSSRQRNYGYTF. The DNA for the CDR3 is TGTGCCAGCAGCTCTCGACAGAGAAACTATGGCTACACCTTC.

The chain uses TRBV30 and TRBJ1-5; perhaps TRBD1 as D (5 bases). The ends were cut back, 3 bases at V and 9 bases at J, with 12 bases in the middle. The germline gives CDR1 GTSNPN, CDR2 SVGIG (reference sequence). The CDR3 spans 12 residues. CDR3 loop: CAWRSSGGPQHF. The CDR3 DNA is TGTGCCTGGAGATCATCCGGGGGGCCCCAGCATTTT.

This chain joins TRBV6-1 and TRBJ2-3; the D is unclear. Germline CDR1 reads MNHNS; CDR2 reads SASEGT. The CDR3 covers 11 residues. V lost 7 bases to trimming and J lost 4 bases, with 6 bases between them. The CDR3 DNA reads TGTGCCAGCACCGCATCAGATACGCAGTATTTT. It translates to CASTASDTQYF.

This clonotype has only a few counts. The chain carries TRBV20-1 and TRBJ1-1; 7 positions match TRBD1. The CDR3 runs to 12 residues. J was trimmed by 11 bases and V by 6 bases; bases with no gene match: 12. From germline, CDR1 is DFQATT and CDR2 SNEGSKA (reference sequence). The CDR3: CSAPDRESKAFF. The CDR3 bases are TGCAGTGCCCCAGACAGGGAATCGAAGGCTTTCTTT.

This chain joins TRBV12-3 or TRBV12-4 and TRBJ1-2, with TRBD1 as a possible D gene (6 bases). V was trimmed by 7 bases and J by 7 bases, leaving 16 bases between them. This CDR3 is built from 13 residues. DNA for the CDR3: TGTGCCAGCACCCGAGGGGGTACAGCTGGCTACACCTTC. As protein: CASTRGGTAGYTF.

This clonotype was picked up a small number of times. At one boundary the junction diverges from the germline segment, which might be a read error. The chain has TRBV2 and TRBJ1-5, with TRBD1 identical over 9 bases. Germline CDR1 reads SNHLY; CDR2 reads FYNNEI. This CDR3 contains 15 residues. CDR3 sequence (DNA): TGTGCCAGCAGGGAAGGGACAGGGAGCAATCAGCCCCAGCATTTT. Protein sequence: CASREGTGSNQPQHF.

This clonotype is classed as large. This chain joins TRBV20-1 and TRBJ2-4, with no clear D. Germline V gene sequence: CDR1 DFQATT, CDR2 SNEGSKA (reference sequence). Trimming removed 3 bases at V and 0 bases at J, with 21 bases between. CDR3 size: 18 residues. DNA of the CDR3: TGCAGTGCTAGGAGACGGGCAGGAAGGTTAGGAGCCAAAAACATTCAGTACTTC. It translates to CSARRRAGRLGAKNIQYF.

The rearrangement links TRBV19 to TRBJ2-7, with 10 bases matching TRBD1. Germline CDR1 and CDR2: LNHDA and SQIVND (reference sequence). V shed 4 bases, J shed 0 bases, and the junction held 15 bases outside the gene matches. CDR3 length: 19 residues. The CDR3 is CASSKGATGGTRGSYEQYF. DNA of the CDR3: TGTGCCAGTAGTAAGGGAGCGACAGGGGGCACGAGAGGCTCCTACGAGCAGTACTTC.

V is TRBV6-5 and J is TRBJ2-7; TRBD1 matches 7 bases. In germline, CDR1 is MNHEY, CDR2 SVGAGI. CDR3 size: 15 residues. V was clipped by 4 bases and J by 5 bases; unmatched bases: 11. The CDR3 spells CASSSRQGRVDEQYF. In DNA, the CDR3 is TGTGCCAGCAGTTCCAGACAGGGACGGGTCGACGAGCAGTACTTC.

A few counts support this clonotype. The CDR3 is CASSLQLAATDTQYF. The CDR3 DNA sequence: TGTGCCAGCAGCCTACAACTAGCGGCCACAGATACGCAGTATTTT. This rearrangement joins TRBV14 to TRBJ2-3, with 8 bases fitting TRBD2. The V gene end was trimmed by 4 bases and the J gene end by 2 bases; junction bases not matched to a gene: 5. Germline V gene sequence: CDR1 SGHDN, CDR2 FVKESK. The CDR3 runs to 15 residues.